Listed below are T cell receptor beta chains from one sample, sequenced in a study of T cells in localized non-small cell lung cancer. Method: immunoSEQ multiplex PCR; TCRdb's copy keeps in-frame clones and lacks some. The sample gives roughly 33,000 clones, roughly 90% of which show up once; under 5.5% is in the top ten. The specimen comprised peripheral blood, sampled before any cancer treatment. These TCRs come from a woman aged 40 to 75 with stage I lung adenocarcinoma. The CDR3 runs from the conserved cysteine through the conserved F or W. The order of the fields is V gene, D gene, J gene, clone size, CDR3 protein, CDR3 DNA. A D gene is named only where the DNA matches it firmly. Size is omitted from some rows. Given values are once, few, many or a class for expanded clones.

v_call: TRBV5-6
d_call: NA
j_call: TRBJ1-6
clone_size: NA
cdr3_aa: CASSWRDKGAFNSPLHF
cdr3_nt: TGTGCCAGCAGCTGGAGGGACAAGGGCGCCTTTAATTCACCCCTCCACTTT

v_call: TRBV11-2
d_call: TRBD1
j_call: TRBJ2-7
clone_size: NA
cdr3_aa: CASSSGQGTYEQYF
cdr3_nt: TGTGCCAGCAGCTCCGGACAGGGTACCTACGAGCAGTACTTC

v_call: TRBV29-1
d_call: NA
j_call: TRBJ1-1
clone_size: NA
cdr3_aa: CSVEIRGGNTEAFF
cdr3_nt: TGCAGCGTTGAAATACGGGGCGGGAACACTGAAGCTTTCTTT

v_call: TRBV6-9
d_call: NA
j_call: TRBJ1-1
clone_size: NA
cdr3_aa: CASRSTVEAFF
cdr3_nt: TGTGCCAGCAGATCGACAGTGGAAGCTTTCTTT

v_call: TRBV4-2
d_call: NA
j_call: TRBJ1-2
clone_size: NA
cdr3_aa: CASRLGQSNYGYTF
cdr3_nt: TGTGCCAGCCGCCTCGGACAGTCTAACTATGGCTACACCTTC

v_call: TRBV6-5
d_call: TRBD2
j_call: TRBJ2-1
clone_size: NA
cdr3_aa: CASSYSLFSGGEQFF
cdr3_nt: TGTGCCAGCAGTTACTCGCTTTTTAGCGGGGGTGAGCAGTTCTTC

v_call: TRBV18
d_call: NA
j_call: TRBJ1-4
clone_size: NA
cdr3_aa: CASSPPGASEKLFF
cdr3_nt: TGTGCCAGCTCACCACCGGGGGCGTCTGAAAAACTGTTTTTT

v_call: TRBV6-5
d_call: NA
j_call: TRBJ2-7
clone_size: NA
cdr3_aa: CASSYRGVYYEQYF
cdr3_nt: TGTGCCAGCAGTTACCGGGGAGTCTACTACGAGCAGTACTTC

v_call: TRBV4-1
d_call: TRBD1
j_call: TRBJ1-2
clone_size: NA
cdr3_aa: CASSPQETGVGYGYTF
cdr3_nt: TGCGCCAGCAGCCCCCAGGAGACAGGGGTGGGCTATGGCTACACCTTC

v_call: TRBV18
d_call: TRBD2
j_call: TRBJ2-1
clone_size: NA
cdr3_aa: CASSPAYGASGGAAEEQFF
cdr3_nt: TGTGCCAGCTCACCAGCGTATGGAGCTAGCGGGGGGGCCGCGGAGGAGCAGTTCTTC

v_call: TRBV9
d_call: NA
j_call: TRBJ2-7
clone_size: NA
cdr3_aa: CASSLGAGLSYEQYF
cdr3_nt: TGTGCCAGCAGCCTTGGAGCGGGTCTCTCCTACGAGCAGTACTTC

v_call: TRBV4-3
d_call: TRBD2
j_call: TRBJ2-7
clone_size: once
cdr3_aa: CASSQTLAGAFREQYF
cdr3_nt: TGCGCCAGCAGCCAAACTTTAGCGGGGGCATTTCGCGAGCAGTACTTC

v_call: TRBV4-3
d_call: NA
j_call: TRBJ2-1
clone_size: NA
cdr3_aa: CASSQDTRRGNEQFF
cdr3_nt: TGCGCCAGCAGCCAAGATACCCGGAGGGGCAATGAGCAGTTCTTC

v_call: TRBV25-1
d_call: NA
j_call: TRBJ2-7
clone_size: NA
cdr3_aa: CASSPPRGTSREYEQYF
cdr3_nt: TGTGCCAGCAGTCCACCCCGAGGGACAAGTCGGGAGTACGAGCAGTACTTC

v_call: TRBV13
d_call: NA
j_call: TRBJ1-4
clone_size: NA
cdr3_aa: CASSLGGSNEKLFF
cdr3_nt: TGTGCCAGCAGCCTAGGGGGGTCTAATGAAAAACTGTTTTTT

v_call: TRBV5-6
d_call: TRBD1
j_call: TRBJ1-1
clone_size: NA
cdr3_aa: CASSVGQFEAFF
cdr3_nt: TGTGCCAGCAGCGTGGGACAGTTTGAAGCTTTCTTT

v_call: TRBV5-4
d_call: NA
j_call: TRBJ2-2
clone_size: NA
cdr3_aa: CASSLFSGELFF
cdr3_nt: TGTGCCAGCAGCTTATTTTCCGGGGAGCTGTTTTTT

v_call: TRBV27
d_call: NA
j_call: TRBJ2-7
clone_size: NA
cdr3_aa: CASTGLLGEEQYF
cdr3_nt: TGTGCCAGCACCGGCCTCCTAGGAGAGGAGCAGTACTTC

v_call: TRBV7-6
d_call: TRBD1
j_call: TRBJ2-6
clone_size: NA
cdr3_aa: CASSLGQGASGANVLTF
cdr3_nt: TGTGCCAGCAGCTTAGGACAGGGGGCTTCTGGGGCCAACGTCCTGACTTTC

v_call: TRBV6-6
d_call: TRBD1
j_call: TRBJ2-2
clone_size: NA
cdr3_aa: CASSGTGGFRELFF
cdr3_nt: TGTGCCAGCTCCGGGACAGGGGGCTTCCGGGAGCTGTTTTTT

v_call: TRBV11-2
d_call: NA
j_call: TRBJ2-3
clone_size: NA
cdr3_aa: CASSLALRSTDTQYF
cdr3_nt: TGTGCCAGCAGCTTAGCCCTCAGGAGCACAGATACGCAGTATTTT

v_call: TRBV11-3
d_call: TRBD2
j_call: TRBJ2-5
clone_size: NA
cdr3_aa: CASSRLAGGRGQETQYF
cdr3_nt: TGTGCCAGCAGCAGACTAGCGGGGGGACGGGGGCAAGAGACCCAGTACTTC

v_call: TRBV5-1
d_call: TRBD1
j_call: TRBJ2-5
clone_size: NA
cdr3_aa: CASSPDRAQETQYF
cdr3_nt: TGCGCCAGCAGCCCGGACAGGGCTCAAGAGACCCAGTACTTC

v_call: TRBV9
d_call: TRBD2
j_call: TRBJ2-7
clone_size: NA
cdr3_aa: CASSAGTSGGSEQYF
cdr3_nt: TGTGCCAGCAGCGCCGGGACTAGCGGGGGGAGCGAGCAGTACTTC

v_call: TRBV7-2
d_call: NA
j_call: TRBJ1-2
clone_size: NA
cdr3_aa: CASSFDRGNYGYTF
cdr3_nt: TGTGCCAGCAGCTTTGATAGGGGGAACTATGGCTACACCTTC

v_call: TRBV7-2
d_call: NA
j_call: TRBJ2-2
clone_size: NA
cdr3_aa: CASSWGGPTGELFF
cdr3_nt: TGTGCCAGCAGCTGGGGGGGGCCCACCGGGGAGCTGTTTTTT

v_call: TRBV6-6
d_call: NA
j_call: TRBJ1-2
clone_size: NA
cdr3_aa: CASSYSGRESYGYTF
cdr3_nt: TGTGCCAGCAGTTACTCGGGCAGGGAGTCCTATGGCTACACCTTC

v_call: TRBV21-1
d_call: NA
j_call: TRBJ2-7
clone_size: NA
cdr3_aa: CASSIQGPTYEQYF
cdr3_nt: TGTGCCAGCAGCATACAGGGACCCACCTACGAGCAGTACTTC

v_call: TRBV2
d_call: NA
j_call: TRBJ1-6
clone_size: NA
cdr3_aa: CASKGSGNSPLHF
cdr3_nt: TGTGCCAGCAAAGGTAGCGGCAATTCACCCCTCCACTTT

v_call: TRBV2
d_call: TRBD2
j_call: TRBJ2-2
clone_size: NA
cdr3_aa: CASSGIEAALSSGGNTGELFF
cdr3_nt: TGTGCCAGCAGTGGCATTGAAGCAGCATTGTCTAGCGGGGGGAACACCGGGGAGCTGTTTTTT

v_call: TRBV5-4
d_call: TRBD1
j_call: TRBJ2-1
clone_size: NA
cdr3_aa: CASSFGTGGSGEQFF
cdr3_nt: TGTGCCAGCAGCTTTGGGACAGGGGGCTCCGGTGAGCAGTTCTTC

v_call: TRBV6-4
d_call: NA
j_call: TRBJ2-3
clone_size: medium-sized
cdr3_aa: CASSAPEGGNTDTQYF
cdr3_nt: TGTGCCAGCAGCGCCCCTGAGGGGGGCAACACAGATACGCAGTATTTT

v_call: TRBV4-1
d_call: TRBD2
j_call: TRBJ2-7
clone_size: NA
cdr3_aa: CASSHQTSGISYEQYF
cdr3_nt: TGCGCCAGCAGCCATCAGACTAGCGGGATCTCCTACGAGCAGTACTTC

v_call: TRBV7-9
d_call: NA
j_call: TRBJ2-7
clone_size: NA
cdr3_aa: CASSLMSGQVNF
cdr3_nt: TGTGCCAGCAGTTTAATGAGTGGGCAGGTAAACTTC

v_call: TRBV5-4
d_call: NA
j_call: TRBJ2-5
clone_size: NA
cdr3_aa: CASSWWLQGGETQYF
cdr3_nt: TGTGCCAGCAGCTGGTGGTTACAGGGGGGGGAGACCCAGTACTTC

v_call: TRBV5-1
d_call: TRBD1
j_call: TRBJ1-2
clone_size: NA
cdr3_aa: CASSWTGGGYGYTF
cdr3_nt: TGCGCCAGCAGCTGGACAGGGGGTGGCTATGGCTACACCTTC

v_call: TRBV7-6
d_call: NA
j_call: TRBJ2-5
clone_size: few
cdr3_aa: CASSPTSRRLGSQETQYF
cdr3_nt: TGTGCCAGCAGCCCCACCAGTCGTCGCCTGGGATCTCAAGAGACCCAGTACTTC

v_call: TRBV7-9
d_call: NA
j_call: TRBJ1-2
clone_size: NA
cdr3_aa: CASSLAGGLYGYTF
cdr3_nt: TGTGCCAGCAGCTTAGCGGGGGGGCTCTATGGCTACACCTTC

v_call: TRBV21-1
d_call: NA
j_call: TRBJ1-4
clone_size: NA
cdr3_aa: CASSKRWGGLGEKLFF
cdr3_nt: TGTGCCAGCAGCAAACGTTGGGGGGGACTAGGGGAAAAACTGTTTTTT

v_call: TRBV6-5
d_call: NA
j_call: TRBJ1-5
clone_size: NA
cdr3_aa: CASSYSGSNQPQHF
cdr3_nt: TGTGCCAGCAGTTACTCAGGTTCAAATCAGCCCCAGCATTTT

v_call: TRBV7-9
d_call: NA
j_call: TRBJ1-1
clone_size: few
cdr3_aa: CASVMAAGAEAFF
cdr3_nt: TGTGCCAGCGTTATGGCGGCGGGTGCTGAAGCTTTCTTT

v_call: TRBV13
d_call: NA
j_call: TRBJ2-7
clone_size: NA
cdr3_aa: CASSSRGSYEQYF
cdr3_nt: TGTGCCAGCAGCTCCCGGGGCTCCTACGAGCAGTACTTC

v_call: TRBV23-1
d_call: NA
j_call: TRBJ1-4
clone_size: NA
cdr3_aa: CASSQDMSEKLFF
cdr3_nt: TGCGCCAGCAGTCAGGACATGAGTGAAAAACTGTTTTTT

v_call: TRBV18
d_call: NA
j_call: TRBJ2-2
clone_size: NA
cdr3_aa: CASSPRIGLNTGELFF
cdr3_nt: TGTGCCAGCTCACCCCGGATAGGGCTCAACACCGGGGAGCTGTTTTTT

v_call: TRBV7-2
d_call: NA
j_call: TRBJ2-7
clone_size: NA
cdr3_aa: CASSLVRLEQYF
cdr3_nt: TGTGCCAGCAGCTTAGTACGGCTCGAGCAGTACTTC

v_call: TRBV18
d_call: NA
j_call: TRBJ2-5
clone_size: NA
cdr3_aa: CASSPRPGSETQYF
cdr3_nt: TGTGCCAGCTCACCACGCCCAGGGTCGGAGACCCAGTACTTC

v_call: TRBV2
d_call: NA
j_call: TRBJ2-3
clone_size: NA
cdr3_aa: CASSGQGTTDTQYF
cdr3_nt: TGTGCCAGCAGTGGTCAGGGGACCACAGATACGCAGTATTTT

v_call: TRBV23-1
d_call: NA
j_call: TRBJ1-2
clone_size: NA
cdr3_aa: CASSHSESRGGYTF
cdr3_nt: TGCGCCAGCAGTCACTCCGAGAGCCGAGGGGGCTACACCTTC

v_call: TRBV2
d_call: NA
j_call: TRBJ1-3
clone_size: NA
cdr3_aa: CASRTGGNTIYF
cdr3_nt: TGTGCCAGCAGGACAGGCGGAAACACCATATATTTT

v_call: TRBV29-1
d_call: TRBD1
j_call: TRBJ1-2
clone_size: NA
cdr3_aa: CSVDGTGGFYGYTF
cdr3_nt: TGCAGCGTTGATGGGACAGGGGGTTTCTATGGCTACACCTTC

v_call: TRBV7-2
d_call: NA
j_call: TRBJ2-5
clone_size: NA
cdr3_aa: CASSMNTEKETQYF
cdr3_nt: TGTGCCAGCAGCATGAATACAGAGAAGGAGACCCAGTACTTC

v_call: TRBV6-6
d_call: TRBD2
j_call: TRBJ2-5
clone_size: NA
cdr3_aa: CASSRRTGGGKETQYF
cdr3_nt: TGTGCCAGCAGTAGGAGAACTGGCGGGGGAAAAGAGACCCAGTACTTC

v_call: TRBV5-4
d_call: TRBD2
j_call: TRBJ2-3
clone_size: NA
cdr3_aa: CASSLDLAGGTSDTQYF
cdr3_nt: TGTGCCAGCAGCTTGGATCTAGCGGGGGGGACATCAGATACGCAGTATTTT

v_call: TRBV28
d_call: NA
j_call: TRBJ1-1
clone_size: NA
cdr3_aa: CASSLRRGEAFF
cdr3_nt: TGTGCCAGCAGTTTACGGAGGGGGGAAGCTTTCTTT